Presented here are 7 T cell receptor beta chains from one specimen sequenced in a study of monozygotic twins with inflammatory bowel disease. TCRdb reprocessed the 5' RACE reads, with one entry per CDR3 protein and no DNA. This table lists more than 300,000 distinct CDR3 sequences. The sample consisted of blood. The receptors derive from a human donor with ulcerative colitis or Crohn's disease, or a healthy co-twin of an affected twin (not recorded which).

This chain uses TRBV5-1 with TRBJ2-4; TCRdb outputs TRBD1, but without DNA this stays unchecked. This CDR3 spans 14 amino acids. CDR1 and CDR2 from the germline V gene are SGHRS and YFSETQ. The CDR3 here is CASSFRQGRDIQYF.

This rearrangement joins TRBV12-3 or TRBV12-4 to TRBJ1-2; TCRdb calls TRBD1, which cannot be checked without DNA. The CDR3 spans 15 residues. The CDR3 is CASRGTGDGLHGYTF.

The V and J genes are TRBV11-2 and TRBJ2-7; TCRdb's D call of TRBD1 is untestable without DNA. Germline V gene sequence: CDR1 SGHAT, CDR2 FQNNGV. This CDR3 is 14 amino acids long. The CDR3: CASSLEPTVYEQYF.

J is TRBJ2-1 and V is TRBV7-6. The CDR3 is made up of 16 amino acids. Germline CDR1 reads SGHVS; CDR2 reads FNYEAQ. The CDR3 spells CASSLQSLTSYNEQFF. Full variable domain (remainder filled in from reference TRBV7-6 and TRBJ2-1): GAGVSQSPRYKVTKRGQDVALRCDPISGHVSLYWYRQALGQGPEFLTYFNYEAQQDKSGLPNDRFSAERPEGSISTLTIQRTEQRDSAMYRCASSLQSLTSYNEQFFGPGTRLTVL.

The rearrangement links TRBV12-3 or TRBV12-4 to TRBJ1-3; the TRBD1 assignment by TCRdb is unverifiable without DNA. There are 17 residues in the CDR3. The CDR3 region is CASSFPRTGLSGNTIYF.

The rearrangement joins TRBV7-3 to TRBJ2-1; TCRdb designates TRBD2, a call that cannot be tested without DNA. CDR3 length: 16 residues. The germline V gene encodes CDR1 SGHTA and CDR2 FQGTGA. CDR3 residues: CASSLSGTSSYNEQFF. Variable domain in full (rest from reference TRBV7-3 and TRBJ2-1): GAGVSQTPSNKVTEKGKYVELRCDPISGHTALYWYRQSLGQGPEFLIYFQGTGAADDSGLPNDRFFAVRPEGSVSTLKIQRTERGDSAVYLCASSLSGTSSYNEQFFGPGTRLTVL.

The CDR3 reads CASSQGRVTKNIQYF. The chain recombines TRBV4-3 with TRBJ2-4; TCRdb's D gene call, TRBD1, goes unchecked for lack of DNA. This CDR3 is built from 15 residues. In germline, CDR1 is LGHNA, CDR2 YSLEER.